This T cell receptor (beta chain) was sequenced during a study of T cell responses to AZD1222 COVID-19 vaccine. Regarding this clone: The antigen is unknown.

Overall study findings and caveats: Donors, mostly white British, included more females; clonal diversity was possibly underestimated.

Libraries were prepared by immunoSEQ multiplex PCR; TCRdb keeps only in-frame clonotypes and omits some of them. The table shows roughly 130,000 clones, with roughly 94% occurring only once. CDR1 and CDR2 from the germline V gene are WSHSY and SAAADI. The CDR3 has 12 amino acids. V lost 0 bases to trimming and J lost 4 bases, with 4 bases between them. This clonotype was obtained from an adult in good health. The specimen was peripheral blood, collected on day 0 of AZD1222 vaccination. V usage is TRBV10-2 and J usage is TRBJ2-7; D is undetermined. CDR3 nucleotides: TGCGCCAGCAGTGAGTCGCGGTACGAGCAGTACTTC. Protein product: CASSESRYEQYF.